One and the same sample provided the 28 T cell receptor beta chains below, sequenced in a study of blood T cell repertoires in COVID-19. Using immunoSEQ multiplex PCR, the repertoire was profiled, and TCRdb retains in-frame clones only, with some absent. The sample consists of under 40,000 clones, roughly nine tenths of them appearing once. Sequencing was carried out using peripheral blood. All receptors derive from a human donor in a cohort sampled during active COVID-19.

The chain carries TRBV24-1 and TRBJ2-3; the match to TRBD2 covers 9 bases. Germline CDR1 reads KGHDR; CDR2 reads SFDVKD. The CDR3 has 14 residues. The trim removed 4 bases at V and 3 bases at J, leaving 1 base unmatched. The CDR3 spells CATSDSGRTDTQYF. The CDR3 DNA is TGTGCCACCAGTGACAGCGGGAGGACAGATACGCAGTATTTT.

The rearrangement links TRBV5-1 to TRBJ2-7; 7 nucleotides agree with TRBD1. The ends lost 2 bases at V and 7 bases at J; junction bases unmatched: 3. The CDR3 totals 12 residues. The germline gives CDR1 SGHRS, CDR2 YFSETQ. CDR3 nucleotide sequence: TGCGCCAGCAGCTTACAGGGGTGGGAGCAGTACTTC. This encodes CASSLQGWEQYF.

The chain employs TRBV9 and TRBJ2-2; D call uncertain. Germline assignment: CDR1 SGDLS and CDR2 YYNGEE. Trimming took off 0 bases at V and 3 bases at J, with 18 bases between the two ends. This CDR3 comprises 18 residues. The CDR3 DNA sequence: TGTGCCAGCAGCGTAGAAGATCTCGGCAGGCACTACACCGGGGAGCTGTTTTTT. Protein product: CASSVEDLGRHYTGELFF.

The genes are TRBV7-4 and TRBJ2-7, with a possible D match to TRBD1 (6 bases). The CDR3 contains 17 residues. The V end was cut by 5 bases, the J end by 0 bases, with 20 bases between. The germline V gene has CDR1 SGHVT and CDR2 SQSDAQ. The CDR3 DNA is TGTGCCAGCAGCCTAACCAACGCAGGGGCCCCCTCCTACGAGCAGTACTTC. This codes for CASSLTNAGAPSYEQYF.

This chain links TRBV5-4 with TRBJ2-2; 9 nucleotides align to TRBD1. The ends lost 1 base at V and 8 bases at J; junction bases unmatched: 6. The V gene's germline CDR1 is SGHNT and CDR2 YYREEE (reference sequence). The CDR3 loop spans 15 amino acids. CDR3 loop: CASSLSGTGIGELFF. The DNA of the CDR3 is TGTGCCAGCAGCTTGTCCGGGACAGGGATTGGGGAGCTGTTTTTT.

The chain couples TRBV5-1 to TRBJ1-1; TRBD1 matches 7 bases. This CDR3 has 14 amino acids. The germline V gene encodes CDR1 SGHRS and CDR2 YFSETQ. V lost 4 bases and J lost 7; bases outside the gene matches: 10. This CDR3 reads CASSATDRTFEAFF. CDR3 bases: TGCGCCAGCAGCGCCACGGACAGGACATTTGAAGCTTTCTTT. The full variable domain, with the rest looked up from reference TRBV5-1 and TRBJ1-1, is KAGVTQTPRYLIKTRGQQVTLSCSPISGHRSVSWYQQTPGQGLQFLFEYFSETQRNKGNFPGRFSGRQFSNSRSEMNVSTLELGDSALYLCASSATDRTFEAFFGQGTRLTVV.

The CDR3: CASSLASGLANTEAFF. CDR3 coding DNA: TGCGCCAGCAGCTTGGCCAGTGGCCTGGCGAACACTGAAGCTTTCTTT. The chain couples TRBV5-1 to TRBJ1-1; D is ambiguous. CDR1 and CDR2 (germline): SGHRS, YFSETQ. Trimming cost V 0 bases and J 1 base, with 13 bases left between them. The length of the CDR3 is 16 residues.

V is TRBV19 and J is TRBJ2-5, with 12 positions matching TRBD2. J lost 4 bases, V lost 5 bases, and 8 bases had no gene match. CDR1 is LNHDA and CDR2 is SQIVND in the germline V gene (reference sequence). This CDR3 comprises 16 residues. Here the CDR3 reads CASSETSGGTRETQYF. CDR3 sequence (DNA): TGTGCCAGTAGTGAGACTAGCGGGGGTACAAGAGAGACCCAGTACTTC.

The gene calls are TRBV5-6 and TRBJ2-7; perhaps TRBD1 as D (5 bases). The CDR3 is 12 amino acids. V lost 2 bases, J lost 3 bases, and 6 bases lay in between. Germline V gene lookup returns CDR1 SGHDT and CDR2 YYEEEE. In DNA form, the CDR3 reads TGTGCCAGCAGCTTACAGGACTACGAGCAGTACTTC. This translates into CASSLQDYEQYF.

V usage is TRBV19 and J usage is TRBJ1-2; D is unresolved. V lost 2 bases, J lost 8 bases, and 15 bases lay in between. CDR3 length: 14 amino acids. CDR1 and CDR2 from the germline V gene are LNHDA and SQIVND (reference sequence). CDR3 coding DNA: TGTGCCAGTAGTATAACCCTCGGTTTCTGGGGCTACACCTTC. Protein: CASSITLGFWGYTF.

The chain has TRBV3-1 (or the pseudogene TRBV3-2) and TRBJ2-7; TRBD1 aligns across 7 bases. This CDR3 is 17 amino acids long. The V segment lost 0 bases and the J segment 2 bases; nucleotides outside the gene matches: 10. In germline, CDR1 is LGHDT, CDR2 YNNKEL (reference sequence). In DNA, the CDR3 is TGTGCCAGCAGCCAAGAAGACAGGGTCGGGATGGCCTACGAGCAGTACTTC. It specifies CASSQEDRVGMAYEQYF.

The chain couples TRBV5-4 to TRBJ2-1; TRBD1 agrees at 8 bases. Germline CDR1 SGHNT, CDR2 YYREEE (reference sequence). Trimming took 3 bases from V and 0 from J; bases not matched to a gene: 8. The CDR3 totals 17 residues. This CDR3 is CASSSKGQGRSYNEQFF. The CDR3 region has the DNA TGTGCCAGCAGCTCAAAAGGACAGGGACGCTCCTACAATGAGCAGTTCTTC.

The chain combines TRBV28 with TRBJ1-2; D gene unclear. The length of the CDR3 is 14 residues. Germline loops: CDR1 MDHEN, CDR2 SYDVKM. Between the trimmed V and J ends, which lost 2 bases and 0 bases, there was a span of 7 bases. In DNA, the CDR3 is TGTGCCAGCAGTTTAACAGTATCTAACTATGGCTACACCTTC. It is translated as CASSLTVSNYGYTF.

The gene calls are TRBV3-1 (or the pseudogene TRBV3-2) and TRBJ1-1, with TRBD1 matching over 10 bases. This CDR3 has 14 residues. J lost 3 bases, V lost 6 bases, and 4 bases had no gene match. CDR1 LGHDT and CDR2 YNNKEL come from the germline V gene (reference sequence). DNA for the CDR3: TGTGCCAGCAGTCCCGGGACAGGGGACACTGAAGCTTTCTTT. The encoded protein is CASSPGTGDTEAFF.

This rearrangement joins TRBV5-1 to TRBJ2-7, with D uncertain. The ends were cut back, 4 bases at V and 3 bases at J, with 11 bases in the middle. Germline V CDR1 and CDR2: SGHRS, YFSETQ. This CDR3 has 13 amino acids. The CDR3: CASSPDNGYEQYF. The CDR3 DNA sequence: TGCGCCAGCAGCCCTGACAATGGCTACGAGCAGTACTTC. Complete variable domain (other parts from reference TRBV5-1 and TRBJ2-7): KAGVTQTPRYLIKTRGQQVTLSCSPISGHRSVSWYQQTPGQGLQFLFEYFSETQRNKGNFPGRFSGRQFSNSRSEMNVSTLELGDSALYLCASSPDNGYEQYFGPGTRLTVT.

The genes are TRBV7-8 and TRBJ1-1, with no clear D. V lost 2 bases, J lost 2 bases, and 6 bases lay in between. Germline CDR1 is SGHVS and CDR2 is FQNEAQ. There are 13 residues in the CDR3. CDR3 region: CASSLRSNTEAFF. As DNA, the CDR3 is TGTGCCAGCAGCTTACGGTCAAACACTGAAGCTTTCTTT.

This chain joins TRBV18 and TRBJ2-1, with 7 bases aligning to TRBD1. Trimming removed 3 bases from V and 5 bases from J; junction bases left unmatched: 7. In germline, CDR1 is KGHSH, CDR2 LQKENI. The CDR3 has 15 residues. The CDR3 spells CASSPLLQGNNEQFF. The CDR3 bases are TGTGCCAGCTCACCCTTGTTACAGGGGAACAATGAGCAGTTCTTC.

CDR3: CASSFSGREETQYF. The CDR3 DNA is TGTGCCAGCAGCTTTAGCGGGAGGGAAGAGACCCAGTACTTC. The chain uses TRBV7-2 and TRBJ2-5, with 11 bases that match TRBD2. The length of the CDR3 is 14 residues. CDR1 and CDR2 from the germline V gene are SGHTA and FQGNSA. Trimming cost V 3 bases and J 3 bases; bases outside gene matches: 0. Full variable domain (missing parts from reference TRBV7-2 and TRBJ2-5): GAGVSQSPSNKVTEKGKDVELRCDPISGHTALYWYRQSLGQGLEFLIYFQGNSAPDKSGLPSDRFSAERTGGSVSTLTIQRTQQEDSAVYLCASSFSGREETQYFGPGTRLLVL.

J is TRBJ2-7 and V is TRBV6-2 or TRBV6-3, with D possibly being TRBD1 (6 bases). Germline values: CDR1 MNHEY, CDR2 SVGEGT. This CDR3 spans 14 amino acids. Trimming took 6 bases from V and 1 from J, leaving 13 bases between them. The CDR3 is CASSLPGQSYEQYF. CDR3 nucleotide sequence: TGTGCCAGCAGCCTCCCAGGACAGTCCTACGAGCAGTACTTC.

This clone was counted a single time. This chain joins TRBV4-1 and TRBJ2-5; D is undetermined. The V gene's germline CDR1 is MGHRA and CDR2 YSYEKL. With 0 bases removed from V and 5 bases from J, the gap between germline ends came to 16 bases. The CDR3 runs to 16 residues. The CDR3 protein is CASSQDGRPSRETQYF. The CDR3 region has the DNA TGCGCCAGCAGCCAAGATGGCAGGCCCTCCCGGGAGACCCAGTACTTC.

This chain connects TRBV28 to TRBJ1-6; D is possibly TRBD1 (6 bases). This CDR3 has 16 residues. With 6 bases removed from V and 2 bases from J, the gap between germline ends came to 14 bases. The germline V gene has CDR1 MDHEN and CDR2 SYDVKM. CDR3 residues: CASRPQTGTYNSPLHF. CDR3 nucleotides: TGTGCCAGCAGACCACAAACAGGGACCTATAATTCACCCCTCCACTTT.

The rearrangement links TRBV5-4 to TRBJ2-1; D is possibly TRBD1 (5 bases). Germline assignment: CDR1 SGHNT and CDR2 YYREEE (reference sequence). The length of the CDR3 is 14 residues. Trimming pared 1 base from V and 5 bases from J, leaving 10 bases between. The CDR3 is CASSLSAGNNEQFF. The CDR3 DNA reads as TGTGCCAGCAGCTTGTCGGCAGGGAACAATGAGCAGTTCTTC.

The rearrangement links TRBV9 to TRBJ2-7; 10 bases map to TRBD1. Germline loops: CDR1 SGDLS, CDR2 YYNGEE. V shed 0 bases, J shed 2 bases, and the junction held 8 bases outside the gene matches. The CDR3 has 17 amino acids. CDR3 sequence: CASSVAGQGVSTYEQYF. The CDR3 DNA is TGTGCCAGCAGCGTAGCCGGACAGGGGGTTAGTACCTACGAGCAGTACTTC.

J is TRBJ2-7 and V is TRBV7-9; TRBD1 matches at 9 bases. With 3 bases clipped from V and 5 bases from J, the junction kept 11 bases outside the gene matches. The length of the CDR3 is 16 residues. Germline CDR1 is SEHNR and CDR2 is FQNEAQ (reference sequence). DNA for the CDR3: TGTGCCAGCAGCTTTGACGGGACAGGGTTTGCCCACGAGCAGTACTTC. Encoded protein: CASSFDGTGFAHEQYF.

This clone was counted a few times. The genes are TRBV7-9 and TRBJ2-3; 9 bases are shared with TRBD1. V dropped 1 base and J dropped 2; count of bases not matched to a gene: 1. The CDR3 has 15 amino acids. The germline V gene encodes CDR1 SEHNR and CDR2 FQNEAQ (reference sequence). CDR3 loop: CASSLGQGDTDTQYF. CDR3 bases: TGTGCCAGCAGCTTAGGACAGGGGGACACAGATACGCAGTATTTT.

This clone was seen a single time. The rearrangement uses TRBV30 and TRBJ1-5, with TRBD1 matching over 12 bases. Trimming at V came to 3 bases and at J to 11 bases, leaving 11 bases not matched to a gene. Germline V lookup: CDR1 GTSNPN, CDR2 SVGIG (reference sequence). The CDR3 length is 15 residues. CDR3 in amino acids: CAWSPPGTGGASQHF. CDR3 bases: TGTGCCTGGAGCCCGCCAGGGACAGGGGGCGCGTCCCAGCATTTT.

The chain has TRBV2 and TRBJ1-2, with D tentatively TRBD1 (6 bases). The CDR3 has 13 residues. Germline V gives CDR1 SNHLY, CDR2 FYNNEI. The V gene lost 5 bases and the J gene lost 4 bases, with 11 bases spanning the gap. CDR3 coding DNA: TGTGCCAGCAGTACCTCGGACAGCTATGGCTACACCTTC. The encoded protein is CASSTSDSYGYTF.

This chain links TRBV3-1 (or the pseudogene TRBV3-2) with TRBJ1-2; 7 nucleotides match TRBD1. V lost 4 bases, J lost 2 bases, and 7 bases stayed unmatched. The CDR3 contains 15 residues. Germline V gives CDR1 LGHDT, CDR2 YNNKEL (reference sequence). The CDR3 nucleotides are TGTGCCAGCAGCCGAATCCCGGGACAGAACTATGGCTACACCTTC. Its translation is CASSRIPGQNYGYTF.